A selection of T cell receptor beta chains follows, all from one sample in a study of OX40 agonist ivuxolimab in advanced cancers. Libraries were prepared by immunoSEQ multiplex PCR; TCRdb keeps only in-frame clonotypes and omits some of them. The sample carries 30,000 or so clones, 82% recorded once. Material: CD4+ or CD8+ T cells sorted from blood, obtained in a trial of the OX40 agonist ivuxolimab. All receptors derive from an adult with an advanced solid tumor such as melanoma, head and neck, liver or kidney cancer. Both conserved end residues are part of each CDR3. A D gene is named only where the DNA matches it firmly. Clone size is given for some rows only: seen once, a few or many times, or a class if the clone is expanded.

>NA|TRBJ1-2|TRBD1|TRBV28
CASSLDRGDGYTF
TGTGCCAGCAGTTTAGACAGGGGAGATGGCTACACCTTC
>NA|TRBJ2-2|NA|TRBV7-9
CASSFHTGELFF
TGTGCCAGCAGCTTCCACACCGGGGAGCTGTTTTTT
>NA|TRBJ2-1|NA|TRBV30
CAWSPGASLYNEQFF
TGTGCCTGGAGTCCGGGGGCTTCTCTTTACAATGAGCAGTTCTTC
>NA|TRBJ2-7|NA|TRBV6-5
CASSLAKRDREQYF
TGTGCCAGCAGTTTAGCCAAGCGGGACAGGGAGCAGTACTTC
>NA|TRBJ2-1|TRBD1|TRBV19
CASYAGTGTINEQFF
TGTGCCAGTTATGCCGGGACAGGGACAATAAATGAGCAGTTCTTC
>NA|TRBJ2-7|NA|TRBV20-1
CSATEAYEQYF
TGCAGTGCTACAGAAGCCTACGAGCAGTACTTC
>NA|TRBJ2-7|TRBD1|TRBV7-9
CASSSWAGQGTASSYEQYF
TGTGCCAGCAGCTCGTGGGCGGGACAGGGAACGGCGTCCTCCTACGAGCAGTACTTC
>NA|TRBJ2-1|NA|TRBV28
CASRWTDFNEQFF
TGTGCCAGCAGATGGACCGATTTCAATGAGCAGTTCTTC
>NA|TRBJ1-5|TRBD1|TRBV5-8
CASSLTGGNRQPQHF
TGTGCCAGCAGCTTGACAGGGGGGAATCGGCAGCCCCAGCATTTT
>NA|TRBJ2-2|TRBD2|TRBV9
CASSSQRGGGNTGELFF
TGTGCCAGCAGCTCCCAACGAGGCGGGGGGAACACCGGGGAGCTGTTTTTT
>NA|TRBJ2-2|NA|TRBV5-6
CASGLALNTGELFF
TGTGCCAGCGGCTTGGCCCTGAACACCGGGGAGCTGTTTTTT
>NA|TRBJ2-7|TRBD1|TRBV15
CATGQDRGEQYF
TGTGCCACGGGACAGGATCGGGGCGAGCAGTACTTC
>few|TRBJ1-1|NA|TRBV18
CASSEIEAGMNAEAFF
TGTGCCAGCTCTGAGATCGAGGCAGGTATGAACGCTGAAGCTTTCTTT
>NA|TRBJ1-1|NA|TRBV7-9
CASSLDWQKNTEAFF
TGTGCCAGCAGCTTAGACTGGCAGAAGAACACTGAAGCTTTCTTT
>few|TRBJ1-3|TRBD1|TRBV6-6
CASSYGQGSGNTIYF
TGTGCCAGCAGTTATGGACAGGGATCTGGAAACACCATATATTTT
>NA|TRBJ1-5|TRBD1|TRBV5-1
CASSLEGDSRNQPQHF
TGCGCCAGCAGCTTAGAAGGGGACAGCCGGAATCAGCCCCAGCATTTT
>once|TRBJ2-3|NA|TRBV11-3
CASSLVSAAVTDTQYF
TGTGCCAGCAGCTTAGTGTCGGCGGCAGTCACAGATACGCAGTATTTT
>NA|TRBJ1-2|NA|TRBV25-1
CASSVGTYGYTF
TGTGCCAGCAGTGTCGGGACCTATGGCTACACCTTC
>NA|TRBJ1-2|NA|TRBV6-5
CASSPIMGAGGYTF
TGTGCCAGCAGTCCCATTATGGGGGCCGGTGGCTACACCTTC
>NA|TRBJ1-5|NA|TRBV30
CAWSTRGGQPQHF
TGTGCCTGGAGTACCCGAGGAGGCCAGCCCCAGCATTTT
>medium-sized|TRBJ2-7|TRBD1|TRBV28
CASSLRGFGQGYF
TGTGCCAGCAGTTTAAGAGGATTTGGACAGGGGTACTTC
>NA|TRBJ2-2|NA|TRBV25-1
CASSEYGRDTGELFF
TGTGCCAGCAGTGAATACGGCAGGGACACCGGGGAGCTGTTTTTT
>NA|TRBJ2-2|NA|TRBV29-1
CSASGRINTGELFF
TGCAGCGCCTCGGGACGGATAAACACCGGGGAGCTGTTTTTT
>NA|TRBJ2-1|TRBD1|TRBV10-1
CASSVNRGSNEQFF
TGCGCCAGCAGTGTAAACAGGGGTAGCAATGAGCAGTTCTTC
>few|TRBJ2-1|TRBD2|TRBV30
CAWSGPAGVQQFF
TGTGCCTGGAGTGGCCCAGCGGGAGTACAGCAGTTCTTC
>once|TRBJ1-2|TRBD1|TRBV19
CASSPRGTGANYGYTF
TGTGCCAGTAGCCCACGGGGAACAGGGGCTAACTATGGCTACACCTTC
>NA|TRBJ2-1|NA|TRBV11-2
CASSLVGRRYNEQFF
TGTGCCAGCAGCTTAGTGGGTAGGCGATACAATGAGCAGTTCTTC
>few|TRBJ1-1|NA|TRBV10-3
CAISESGWSGAFF
TGTGCCATCAGTGAGTCGGGTTGGAGTGGCGCTTTCTTT
>once|TRBJ2-3|NA|TRBV7-6
CASSSLFGRESTDTQYF
TGTGCCAGCAGCTCATTGTTCGGCCGGGAGAGCACAGATACGCAGTATTTT
>NA|TRBJ1-4|NA|TRBV5-1
CASSSGFPYEKLFF
TGCGCCAGCAGCTCAGGGTTCCCGTATGAAAAACTGTTTTTT
>NA|TRBJ2-3|NA|TRBV5-1
CASSLWGDGADTQYF
TGCGCCAGCAGCTTGTGGGGGGACGGGGCAGATACGCAGTATTTT
>NA|TRBJ1-1|NA|TRBV5-5
CASSLTGNTEAFF
TGTGCCAGCAGCTTAACGGGGAACACTGAAGCTTTCTTT
>NA|TRBJ2-5|NA|TRBV10-3
CAISESRGRREETQYF
TGTGCCATCAGTGAGTCCCGGGGGAGGCGAGAAGAGACCCAGTACTTC
>once|TRBJ1-1|NA|TRBV5-6
CASAPYDRSNTEAFF
TGTGCCAGCGCCCCCTACGACAGATCGAACACTGAAGCTTTCTTT
>few|TRBJ1-3|TRBD1|TRBV27
CASTTGSGNTIYF
TGTGCCAGCACGACAGGGTCTGGAAACACCATATATTTT
>NA|TRBJ2-3|NA|TRBV5-4
CASSLPGASTDTQYF
TGTGCCAGCAGCTTACCGGGGGCTAGCACAGATACGCAGTATTTT
>NA|TRBJ2-7|NA|TRBV4-2
CASSQEVGSGYEQYF
TGTGCCAGCAGCCAAGAGGTAGGTAGCGGATACGAGCAGTACTTC
>NA|TRBJ2-7|TRBD1|TRBV28
CASTYDRGYEQYF
TGTGCCAGCACATACGACAGGGGATACGAGCAGTACTTC
>once|TRBJ2-1|TRBD1|TRBV10-3
CAITGGAYYNEQFF
TGTGCCATAACAGGGGGCGCCTACTACAATGAGCAGTTCTTC
>NA|TRBJ1-2|NA|TRBV5-1
CASSLERRTRNYGYTF
TGCGCCAGCAGCCTAGAAAGGCGAACAAGAAACTATGGCTACACCTTC
>NA|TRBJ2-1|NA|TRBV5-6
CASTGAGRRSNEQFF
TGTGCCAGCACCGGGGCAGGGCGAAGGAGCAATGAGCAGTTCTTC
>NA|TRBJ2-2|TRBD1|TRBV27
CASSWGQGATGELFF
TGTGCCAGCAGTTGGGGACAGGGGGCGACCGGGGAGCTGTTTTTT
>once|TRBJ2-7|TRBD1|TRBV7-8
CASSLGYRTGGEQYF
TGTGCCAGCAGCTTAGGGTATCGGACAGGGGGCGAGCAGTACTTC
>few|TRBJ2-7|NA|TRBV15
CATSRDRLRDEQYF
TGTGCCACCAGCAGAGATCGGCTGAGAGACGAGCAGTACTTC
>NA|TRBJ1-5|NA|TRBV4-2
CASSQEPGAGAYQPQHF
TGTGCCAGCAGCCAAGAACCTGGGGCAGGGGCGTATCAGCCCCAGCATTTT